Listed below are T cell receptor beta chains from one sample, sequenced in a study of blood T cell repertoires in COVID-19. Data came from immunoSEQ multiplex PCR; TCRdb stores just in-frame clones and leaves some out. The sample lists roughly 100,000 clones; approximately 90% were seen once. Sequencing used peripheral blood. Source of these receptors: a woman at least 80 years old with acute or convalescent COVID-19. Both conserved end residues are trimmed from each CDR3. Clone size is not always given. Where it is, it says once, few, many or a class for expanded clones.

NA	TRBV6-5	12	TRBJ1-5	ASSGQGANQPQH
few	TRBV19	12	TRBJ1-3	ASSVTYSGNTIY
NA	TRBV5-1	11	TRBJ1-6	ASRDRDNSPLH
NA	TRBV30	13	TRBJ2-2	AWSGSGGPTGELF
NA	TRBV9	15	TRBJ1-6	ASSPPREGAPNSPLH
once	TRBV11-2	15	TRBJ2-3	ASSLGPGGASSDTQY
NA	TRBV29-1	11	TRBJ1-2	SSPGTGNYGYT
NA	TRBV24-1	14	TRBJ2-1	ATSDLRTGSYNEQF
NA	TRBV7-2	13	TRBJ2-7	ASSDEQGGVYEQY
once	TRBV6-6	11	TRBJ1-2	ASSSTGGDGYT
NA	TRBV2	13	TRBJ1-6	ASSEGAGVNSPLH
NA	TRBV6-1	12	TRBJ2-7	ASSERQESYEQY
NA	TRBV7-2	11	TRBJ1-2	ASSLDGIDGYT
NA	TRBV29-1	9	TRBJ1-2	SVDFLYGYT
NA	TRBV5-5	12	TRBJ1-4	ASSPQGTNEKLF
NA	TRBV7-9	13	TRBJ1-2	ASSPTGQGDYGYT
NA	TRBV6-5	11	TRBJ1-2	ASSPGQLYGYT
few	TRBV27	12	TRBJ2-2	ASSWDRNTGELF
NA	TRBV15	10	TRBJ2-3	ATSRDRNTQY
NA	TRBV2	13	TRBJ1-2	ASSEAGGGGYGYT
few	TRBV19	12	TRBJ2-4	ASSISQGVNIQY
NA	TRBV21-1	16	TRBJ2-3	ASSTRRGDITLTDTQY
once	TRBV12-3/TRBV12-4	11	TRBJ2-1	ASAGGLGNEQF
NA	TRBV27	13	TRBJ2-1	ASSYGQTTYNEQF
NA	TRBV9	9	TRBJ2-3	ASSITDTQY
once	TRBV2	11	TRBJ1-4	ASYRTGYEKLF
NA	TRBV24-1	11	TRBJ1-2	ATSTSRDYGYT
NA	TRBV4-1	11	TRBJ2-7	ASSRDSSYEQY
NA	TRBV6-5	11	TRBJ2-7	ASRRGLAYEQY
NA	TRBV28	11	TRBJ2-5	ASRTGVVETQY
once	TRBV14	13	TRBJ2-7	ASSHDAGLAYEQY
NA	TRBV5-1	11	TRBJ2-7	ASRQTTSYEQY
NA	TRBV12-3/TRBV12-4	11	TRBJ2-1	ASSGQGAWEQF
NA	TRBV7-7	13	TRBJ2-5	ASSAGLAGVETQY
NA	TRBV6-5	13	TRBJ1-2	ASSYSGRGHNGYT
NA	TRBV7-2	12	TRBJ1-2	ASSPGGSIYGYT
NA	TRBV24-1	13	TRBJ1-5	ATSAGTGVGQPQH
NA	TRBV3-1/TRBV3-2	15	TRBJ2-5	ASSQDLPGGRQETQY
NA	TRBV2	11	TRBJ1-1	ASRTTGRTEAF
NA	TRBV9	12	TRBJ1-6	ASSVGQGRSPLH
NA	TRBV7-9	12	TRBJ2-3	ASNPSGGTDTQY
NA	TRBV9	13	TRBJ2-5	ASSVTSGGQETQY
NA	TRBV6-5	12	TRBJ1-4	ASSPGSQNEKLF
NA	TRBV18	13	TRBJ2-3	ASSASGASTDTQY
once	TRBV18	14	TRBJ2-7	ASSQGAASGSYEQY
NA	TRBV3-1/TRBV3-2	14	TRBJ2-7	ASSQDAIAGGYEQY
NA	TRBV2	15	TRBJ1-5	ASSPRGGGYSNQPQH
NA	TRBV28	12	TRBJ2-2	ASSLPDRAGELF
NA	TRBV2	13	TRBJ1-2	ASSKGTLTNYGYT